Listed below are T cell receptor beta chains from one sample, sequenced in a study of molecular identifiers for immune sequencing clone quantification. TCRdb independently ran MiXCR on the PCR reads; one entry per CDR3 protein. The sample holds 400,000 to 600,000 distinct CDR3 sequences; about 26% are singletons and the top ten take 0.7% to 0.9%. The sequencing input was naive CD8+ T cells from blood, with Jurkat cell RNA spiked in. The receptors come from a human donor in good health. Some libraries in this study had Jurkat cell RNA spiked in. Each CDR3 is given with its conserved first and last residue. Each record gives: J gene, D gene, clone size, V gene, CDR3 length, CDR3 protein, CDR3 DNA. D genes are given only for firm matches. Clone size is not always given. Where it is, it says once, few, many or a class for expanded clones.

J gene: TRBJ2-3; D gene: TRBD2; clone size: few; V gene: TRBV9; CDR3 length: 17; CDR3 protein: CASSVGIAGGHTDTQYF; CDR3 DNA: TGTGCCAGCAGCGTAGGAATAGCGGGGGGGCACACAGATACGCAGTATTTT
J gene: TRBJ1-1; D gene: NA; clone size: NA; V gene: TRBV27; CDR3 length: 15; CDR3 protein: CASSLSVGGFTEAFF; CDR3 DNA: TGTGCCAGCAGTTTATCTGTTGGGGGGTTCACTGAAGCTTTCTTT
J gene: TRBJ2-7; D gene: NA; clone size: many; V gene: TRBV4-3; CDR3 length: 19; CDR3 protein: CASSPSISDLAGSSYEQYF; CDR3 DNA: TGCGCCAGCAGCCCCAGTATATCGGACCTGGCCGGTAGCTCCTACGAGCAGTACTTC
J gene: TRBJ1-3; D gene: TRBD1; clone size: NA; V gene: TRBV14; CDR3 length: 15; CDR3 protein: CASSRLGTAGNTIYF; CDR3 DNA: TGTGCCAGCAGCCGTCTTGGGACAGCTGGAAACACCATATATTTT
J gene: TRBJ2-1; D gene: TRBD2; clone size: NA; V gene: TRBV28; CDR3 length: 13; CDR3 protein: CATSRLGGDGQFF; CDR3 DNA: TGTGCCACCTCTCGCTTGGGGGGGGATGGGCAGTTCTTC
J gene: TRBJ2-7; D gene: NA; clone size: few; V gene: TRBV7-2; CDR3 length: 18; CDR3 protein: CASSLGLSGTTNSYEQYF; CDR3 DNA: TGTGCCAGCAGCTTAGGGTTATCCGGGACAACCAACTCCTACGAGCAGTACTTC
J gene: TRBJ2-7; D gene: NA; clone size: NA; V gene: TRBV27; CDR3 length: 13; CDR3 protein: CAGSPGTSYEQYF; CDR3 DNA: TGTGCCGGCAGTCCCGGGACCTCCTACGAGCAGTACTTC
J gene: TRBJ1-1; D gene: NA; clone size: many; V gene: TRBV12-5; CDR3 length: 13; CDR3 protein: CASGFRTGTEAFF; CDR3 DNA: TGTGCTAGTGGTTTCAGGACGGGCACTGAAGCTTTCTTT
J gene: TRBJ2-3; D gene: TRBD2; clone size: once; V gene: TRBV6-6; CDR3 length: 17; CDR3 protein: CASSAGTSSGWPDTQYF; CDR3 DNA: TGTGCCAGCTCCGCCGGGACTAGCAGTGGGTGGCCGGATACGCAGTATTTT
J gene: TRBJ2-7; D gene: NA; clone size: NA; V gene: TRBV19; CDR3 length: 15; CDR3 protein: CASSMFPDQTYEQYF; CDR3 DNA: TGTGCCAGTAGTATGTTCCCGGACCAAACCTACGAGCAGTACTTC
J gene: TRBJ2-1; D gene: NA; clone size: NA; V gene: TRBV12-3/TRBV12-4; CDR3 length: 14; CDR3 protein: CASSSGDWVNEQFF; CDR3 DNA: TGTGCCAGCAGTTCAGGGGACTGGGTCAATGAGCAGTTCTTC
J gene: TRBJ2-3; D gene: TRBD1; clone size: many; V gene: TRBV28; CDR3 length: 17; CDR3 protein: CASSFYGTVTKKDTQYF; CDR3 DNA: TGTGCCAGCAGTTTTTACGGGACAGTTACGAAAAAAGATACGCAGTATTTT
J gene: TRBJ2-7; D gene: NA; clone size: few; V gene: TRBV9; CDR3 length: 13; CDR3 protein: CASSVGSNYEQYF; CDR3 DNA: TGTGCCAGCAGCGTAGGGTCCAACTACGAGCAGTACTTC
J gene: TRBJ2-7; D gene: NA; clone size: many; V gene: TRBV28; CDR3 length: 14; CDR3 protein: CASSTQTATYEQYF; CDR3 DNA: TGTGCCAGCAGTACTCAGACAGCCACCTACGAGCAGTACTTC
J gene: TRBJ2-7; D gene: NA; clone size: many; V gene: TRBV4-3; CDR3 length: 14; CDR3 protein: CASSQDAGPYEQYF; CDR3 DNA: TGCGCCAGCAGCCAAGATGCAGGACCCTACGAGCAGTACTTC
J gene: TRBJ1-2; D gene: NA; clone size: few; V gene: TRBV5-6; CDR3 length: 14; CDR3 protein: CASSSPERRYGYTF; CDR3 DNA: TGTGCCAGCAGCTCCCCAGAAAGGCGCTATGGCTACACCTTC
J gene: TRBJ1-5; D gene: NA; clone size: few; V gene: TRBV5-6; CDR3 length: 16; CDR3 protein: CASSLAMREGNQPQHF; CDR3 DNA: TGTGCCAGCAGCTTGGCCATGAGGGAGGGGAATCAGCCCCAGCATTTT
J gene: TRBJ1-2; D gene: NA; clone size: NA; V gene: TRBV14; CDR3 length: 17; CDR3 protein: CASSQAIEASFNYGYTF; CDR3 DNA: TGTGCCAGCAGCCAAGCCATCGAGGCGAGTTTTAACTATGGCTACACCTTC
J gene: TRBJ2-1; D gene: NA; clone size: once; V gene: TRBV11-2; CDR3 length: 17; CDR3 protein: CASSLDLRVAEFNEQFF; CDR3 DNA: TGTGCCAGCAGCTTAGATCTGAGGGTCGCTGAGTTCAATGAGCAGTTCTTC
J gene: TRBJ1-2; D gene: NA; clone size: NA; V gene: TRBV6-5; CDR3 length: 14; CDR3 protein: CASSFLTDHYGYTF; CDR3 DNA: TGTGCCAGCAGTTTCCTGACAGACCACTATGGCTACACCTTC
J gene: TRBJ2-1; D gene: TRBD2; clone size: few; V gene: TRBV9; CDR3 length: 16; CDR3 protein: CASSVPTSGDWDEQFF; CDR3 DNA: TGTGCCAGCAGCGTACCTACTAGCGGGGACTGGGATGAGCAGTTCTTC
J gene: TRBJ2-7; D gene: NA; clone size: many; V gene: TRBV30; CDR3 length: 14; CDR3 protein: CAWSPFPQGGEQYF; CDR3 DNA: TGTGCCTGGAGTCCCTTCCCCCAGGGAGGCGAGCAGTACTTC
J gene: TRBJ2-7; D gene: TRBD2; clone size: few; V gene: TRBV5-3; CDR3 length: 15; CDR3 protein: CASSLAGGGVSEQYF; CDR3 DNA: TGTGCCAGCAGCTTGGCGGGGGGAGGGGTCAGCGAGCAGTACTTC
J gene: TRBJ1-1; D gene: NA; clone size: many; V gene: TRBV5-1; CDR3 length: 14; CDR3 protein: CASRYENMNTEAFF; CDR3 DNA: TGCGCCAGCAGATACGAGAATATGAACACTGAAGCTTTCTTT
J gene: TRBJ2-3; D gene: NA; clone size: many; V gene: TRBV28; CDR3 length: 13; CDR3 protein: CASSPRLVDTQYF; CDR3 DNA: TGTGCCAGCAGTCCGCGACTAGTCGATACGCAGTATTTT
J gene: TRBJ2-7; D gene: TRBD2; clone size: NA; V gene: TRBV5-6; CDR3 length: 15; CDR3 protein: CASSETSGPTYEQYF; CDR3 DNA: TGTGCCAGCAGCGAGACTAGCGGGCCAACCTACGAGCAGTACTTC
J gene: TRBJ2-5; D gene: NA; clone size: few; V gene: TRBV6-5; CDR3 length: 12; CDR3 protein: CASSYGFETQYF; CDR3 DNA: TGTGCCAGCAGTTACGGTTTTGAGACCCAGTACTTC
J gene: TRBJ2-7; D gene: TRBD1; clone size: NA; V gene: TRBV12-3/TRBV12-4; CDR3 length: 14; CDR3 protein: CASSLGTGSHEQYF; CDR3 DNA: TGTGCCAGCAGTTTGGGGACAGGGTCCCACGAGCAGTACTTC
J gene: TRBJ1-1; D gene: TRBD1; clone size: NA; V gene: TRBV12-5; CDR3 length: 14; CDR3 protein: CASGGQGAGTEAFF; CDR3 DNA: TGTGCTAGCGGGGGACAGGGGGCCGGCACTGAAGCTTTCTTT
J gene: TRBJ2-7; D gene: NA; clone size: NA; V gene: TRBV7-9; CDR3 length: 14; CDR3 protein: CASSIGTRPYEQYF; CDR3 DNA: TGTGCCAGCAGCATCGGGACAAGGCCCTACGAGCAGTACTTC
J gene: TRBJ2-7; D gene: TRBD1; clone size: NA; V gene: TRBV20-1; CDR3 length: 15; CDR3 protein: CSHIRKDRASYEQYF; CDR3 DNA: TGCAGTCACATTAGAAAGGACAGGGCTTCCTACGAGCAGTACTTC
J gene: TRBJ2-2; D gene: NA; clone size: few; V gene: TRBV19; CDR3 length: 12; CDR3 protein: CASSIVPGELFF; CDR3 DNA: TGTGCCAGTAGTATAGTTCCCGGGGAGCTGTTTTTT
J gene: TRBJ1-5; D gene: TRBD1; clone size: once; V gene: TRBV20-1; CDR3 length: 15; CDR3 protein: CSASTGGYSNPPQHF; CDR3 DNA: TGCAGTGCTTCCACAGGGGGCTATAGCAATCCGCCCCAGCATTTT
J gene: TRBJ2-3; D gene: NA; clone size: many; V gene: TRBV29-1; CDR3 length: 14; CDR3 protein: CSVEGQLHTDTQYF; CDR3 DNA: TGCAGCGTTGAAGGTCAACTTCACACAGATACGCAGTATTTT
J gene: TRBJ2-5; D gene: TRBD2; clone size: few; V gene: TRBV20-1; CDR3 length: 18; CDR3 protein: CSARGLAGAGVVQETQYF; CDR3 DNA: TGCAGTGCTAGGGGACTAGCGGGTGCGGGAGTCGTTCAAGAGACCCAGTACTTC
J gene: TRBJ2-1; D gene: TRBD2; clone size: NA; V gene: TRBV18; CDR3 length: 18; CDR3 protein: CASSPHRAGGDSYNEQFF; CDR3 DNA: TGTGCCAGCTCACCCCACCGGGCGGGAGGGGATTCCTACAATGAGCAGTTCTTC
J gene: TRBJ2-1; D gene: TRBD1; clone size: NA; V gene: TRBV5-6; CDR3 length: 15; CDR3 protein: CASSLGDRYYNEQFF; CDR3 DNA: TGTGCCAGCAGCTTGGGGGACAGGTACTACAATGAGCAGTTCTTC
J gene: TRBJ1-6; D gene: NA; clone size: NA; V gene: TRBV6-2/TRBV6-3; CDR3 length: 14; CDR3 protein: CASSYYRERSPLHF; CDR3 DNA: TGTGCCAGCAGTTACTACAGGGAGCGATCACCCCTCCACTTT
J gene: TRBJ1-5; D gene: TRBD1; clone size: few; V gene: TRBV7-9; CDR3 length: 17; CDR3 protein: CASSRNTGGNSNQPQHF; CDR3 DNA: TGTGCCAGCAGCCGAAATACAGGGGGTAATAGCAATCAGCCCCAGCATTTT
J gene: TRBJ2-7; D gene: NA; clone size: many; V gene: TRBV4-2; CDR3 length: 14; CDR3 protein: CASSPAGGGNEQYF; CDR3 DNA: TGTGCCAGCAGCCCTGCCGGGGGCGGCAACGAGCAGTACTTC
J gene: TRBJ2-3; D gene: NA; clone size: NA; V gene: TRBV6-6; CDR3 length: 17; CDR3 protein: CASSYSPTVSSTDTQYF; CDR3 DNA: TGTGCCAGCAGTTACTCCCCGACGGTGTCTAGCACAGATACGCAGTATTTT
J gene: TRBJ1-6; D gene: NA; clone size: few; V gene: TRBV4-1; CDR3 length: 14; CDR3 protein: CASSQDGTAAILHF; CDR3 DNA: TGCGCCAGCAGCCAAGACGGGACGGCCGCGATCCTCCACTTT
J gene: TRBJ1-2; D gene: TRBD1; clone size: many; V gene: TRBV20-1; CDR3 length: 14; CDR3 protein: CSALGQGEVYGYTF; CDR3 DNA: TGCAGTGCTCTCGGACAGGGCGAGGTCTATGGCTACACCTTC
J gene: TRBJ1-1; D gene: NA; clone size: many; V gene: TRBV9; CDR3 length: 12; CDR3 protein: CASSVDDGEAFF; CDR3 DNA: TGTGCCAGCAGCGTAGATGACGGAGAAGCTTTCTTT
J gene: TRBJ2-1; D gene: NA; clone size: many; V gene: TRBV29-1; CDR3 length: 13; CDR3 protein: CSAGADSYNEQFF; CDR3 DNA: TGCAGCGCGGGAGCGGACTCCTACAATGAGCAGTTCTTC
J gene: TRBJ2-5; D gene: NA; clone size: NA; V gene: TRBV24-1; CDR3 length: 17; CDR3 protein: CATSDLDRDIGQEPQYF; CDR3 DNA: TGTGCCACCAGTGATTTGGATCGGGACATAGGACAAGAGCCCCAGTACTTC
J gene: TRBJ2-3; D gene: NA; clone size: many; V gene: TRBV29-1; CDR3 length: 15; CDR3 protein: CSVERWNPGVDTQYF; CDR3 DNA: TGCAGCGTTGAAAGGTGGAACCCTGGGGTAGATACGCAGTATTTT
J gene: TRBJ2-7; D gene: NA; clone size: many; V gene: TRBV30; CDR3 length: 11; CDR3 protein: CAWSARYEQYF; CDR3 DNA: TGTGCCTGGAGTGCGCGGTACGAGCAGTACTTC
J gene: TRBJ2-7; D gene: NA; clone size: many; V gene: TRBV12-5; CDR3 length: 15; CDR3 protein: CASASAGQGVYEQYF; CDR3 DNA: TGTGCTAGTGCCTCGGCCGGGCAGGGAGTTTACGAGCAGTACTTC
J gene: TRBJ1-6; D gene: NA; clone size: NA; V gene: TRBV27; CDR3 length: 15; CDR3 protein: CAGSLSGTLYSPLHF; CDR3 DNA: TGTGCCGGCAGTTTATCGGGGACCTTGTATTCACCCCTCCACTTT